Presented here are 14 T cell receptor beta chains from one specimen sequenced in a study of T cells after posttransplantation cyclophosphamide. Sequenced by immunoSEQ multiplex PCR; TCRdb stores in-frame clones only, minus some. This sample has 40,000 or so clones, each found more than once. Material for sequencing was PBMCs. The receptors stem from a man aged 30-40 years in good health and a related stem cell transplant donor.

In its sample, this clone was seen a few times. The chain couples TRBV5-4 to TRBJ2-3, with 7 bases aligning to TRBD1. The CDR3 spans 14 residues. Trimming at V came to 0 bases and at J to 4 bases, leaving 2 bases not matched to a gene. In germline, CDR1 is SGHNT, CDR2 YYREEE (reference sequence). The CDR3 region has the DNA TGTGCCAGCAGCTTGGGACAGGGCTCAGATACGCAGTATTTT. Encoded protein: CASSLGQGSDTQYF.

This clone turned up a few times. This chain connects TRBV29-1 to TRBJ2-3, with 7 positions matching TRBD1. The CDR3 is 13 residues long. Germline-derived CDR1 and CDR2 are SQVTM and ANQGSEA. The V segment lost 2 bases and the J segment 8 bases; nucleotides outside the gene matches: 7. The CDR3 loop reads CSVEYLAGGTQYF. In nucleotides, the CDR3 is TGCAGCGTTGAATACTTAGCAGGGGGTACGCAGTATTTT.

The V gene is TRBV11-2, the J gene TRBJ2-3; 10 bases are a match to TRBD1. The V segment lost 5 bases and the J segment 5 bases; nucleotides outside the gene matches: 10. The CDR3 is 16 amino acids. Germline V gene data show CDR1 as SGHAT and CDR2 as FQNNGV. The CDR3 nucleotides are TGTGCCAGCAGCCTAGGGGACAGGGGAAGGATAGATACGCAGTATTTT. Its translation: CASSLGDRGRIDTQYF.

A few counts support this clone. The CDR3 bases are TGTGCCAGCAGTGCAGGGGTTACGCAGTATTTT. The encoded protein is CASSAGVTQYF. This chain connects TRBV12-3 or TRBV12-4 to TRBJ2-3, with a tentative D call TRBD1 (6 bases). Trimming took off 5 bases at V and 8 bases at J, with 8 bases between the two ends. CDR3 length: 11 residues.

The rearrangement links TRBV7-6 to TRBJ2-7; tentative D call: TRBD2 (6 bases). The CDR3 sequence is 14 residues long. The V end was cut by 0 bases, the J end by 4 bases, with 10 bases between. CDR1 and CDR2 (germline): SGHVS, FNYEAQ. CDR3 DNA sequence: TGTGCCAGCAGCTTAGCGGTTGCGGGGTACGAGCAGTACTTC. It codes for CASSLAVAGYEQYF.

This clone was seen many times. The gene calls are TRBV5-5 and TRBJ1-2, with D possibly matching TRBD1 (5 bases). Deletions cut 4 bases from V and 5 bases from J, with 15 bases between. Germline V lookup: CDR1 SGHKS, CDR2 YYEKEE (reference sequence). This CDR3 has 14 residues. The CDR3 nucleotides read TGTGCCAGCAGCCGTCAGGGTCCGGGTTATGGCTACACCTTC. Translation: CASSRQGPGYGYTF.

The table lists this clone with many counts. The genes are TRBV7-2 and TRBJ2-7; unclear D gene. CDR1 is SGHTA, CDR2 FQGNSA, per germline. V was trimmed by 4 bases and J by 4 bases, leaving 11 bases between them. The CDR3 totals 13 residues. The CDR3 coding sequence is TGTGCCAGCAGCTCGCGACAAACGTACGAGCAGTACTTC. Its translation is CASSSRQTYEQYF.

In this sample, this clone turned up many times. V usage is TRBV5-6 and J usage is TRBJ1-1; 8 bases fit TRBD1. The CDR3 is 15 residues long. V trimming: 1 base; J trimming: 7 bases; junction bases outside the gene matches: 9. Germline assignment: CDR1 SGHDT and CDR2 YYEEEE. The CDR3 reads CASSLMGQESDEAFF. The CDR3 DNA reads TGTGCCAGCAGCTTGATGGGACAGGAATCGGATGAAGCTTTCTTT.

V and J are TRBV12-3 or TRBV12-4 and TRBJ2-3; 8 nucleotides align to TRBD2. The V segment lost 3 bases and the J segment 2 bases; nucleotides outside the gene matches: 10. The CDR3 extends over 17 amino acids. CDR3 sequence (DNA): TGTGCCAGCAGTTTTTACAGGGCGGGGGGCAACACAGATACGCAGTATTTT. Its translation is CASSFYRAGGNTDTQYF.

V is TRBV7-2 and J is TRBJ1-6; D possibly corresponds to TRBD1 (6 bases). Trimming removed 2 bases at V and 5 bases at J, with 16 bases between. There are 17 residues in the CDR3. Germline CDR1 and CDR2: SGHTA and FQGNSA. The CDR3 protein is CASSLKGGGANNSPLHF. CDR3 DNA: TGTGCCAGCAGCTTAAAGGGGGGGGGCGCGAATAATTCACCCCTCCACTTT.

This clone has a count of ten or more. The rearrangement uses TRBV27 and TRBJ1-4; maybe TRBD1 (5 bases). This CDR3 comprises 15 residues. The V end was cut by 8 bases, the J end by 6 bases, with 19 bases between. Germline-derived CDR1 and CDR2 are MNHEY and SMNVEV (reference sequence). As DNA, the CDR3 is TGTGCCAGCGCAAGGGAGCGAAGGGGTGATGAAAAACTGTTTTTT. Amino acid sequence: CASARERRGDEKLFF.

This clone was picked up many times. The chain has TRBV6-5 and TRBJ1-1; TRBD1 matches at 7 bases. This CDR3 contains 15 residues. V dropped 7 bases and J dropped 0; count of bases not matched to a gene: 8. The germline CDR1 and CDR2 sequences are MNHEY and SVGAGI. CDR3 sequence reads: CASNTGQVMNTEAFF. In DNA form, the CDR3 reads TGTGCCAGCAATACCGGACAGGTGATGAACACTGAAGCTTTCTTT.

This clone was counted at least ten times. The rearrangement joins TRBV6-2 or TRBV6-3 to TRBJ1-5; 11 nucleotides line up with TRBD1. The CDR3 covers 15 residues. The ends lost 6 bases at V and 2 bases at J; junction bases unmatched: 3. Per the germline V gene, CDR1 is MNHEY and CDR2 is SVGEGT. The CDR3 is CASSRGQGGNQPQHF. The CDR3 DNA follows: TGTGCCAGCAGCCGGGGACAGGGGGGCAATCAGCCCCAGCATTTT.

This clone was seen at least ten times. The chain links TRBV27 to TRBJ2-3; D is possibly TRBD2 (6 bases). CDR1 and CDR2 from the germline V gene are MNHEY and SMNVEV (reference sequence). Trimming removed 5 bases at V and 0 bases at J, with 15 bases between. This CDR3 is 16 amino acids long. The CDR3 here is CASSRMERVSTDTQYF. As DNA, the CDR3 is TGTGCCAGCAGTCGAATGGAGCGGGTGAGCACAGATACGCAGTATTTT.